What follows describes a single TCR beta chain. The V and J ends lost 4 bases and 4 bases, in that order; junction bases with no gene match: 20. CDR1 and CDR2 from the germline V gene are SGDLS and YYNGEE. The CDR3 extends over 19 amino acids. The data originate from a study of blood T cell repertoires in COVID-19. Study at large: T cells, B-cell-depleted T cells, or PBMCs provided the cDNA or gDNA that served as material.

Measured with immunoSEQ multiplex PCR; TCRdb has only the in-frame clones, and not every one. In the table there are hundreds of thousands of clones, about 90% of which are singletons. The V and J genes are TRBV9 and TRBJ1-1; TRBD1 agrees at 9 bases. Source material: peripheral blood. This receptor was taken from a woman aged 18 to 35 who had recovered from COVID-19. The CDR3 bases are TGTGCCAGCAGCCCACCCCAGGAGGTATACAGGGGGCCGGTCACTGAAGCTTTCTTT. It is translated as CASSPPQEVYRGPVTEAFF.